The 23 T cell receptor beta chains below come from one sample, sequenced in a study of T cells in Graves' hyperthyroidism and ophthalmopathy. RNA transcripts provided the source from which TCR beta CDR3 regions were amplified. Primed by the HTBI set, a first-round RT-PCR was run on the TCR CDR3. TCRdb reprocessed the multiplex PCR reads with MiXCR, giving one entry per CDR3 protein. The repertoire holds hundreds of thousands of distinct CDR3 sequences, with over 15% as singletons. Sequencing was carried out using blood. These TCRs come from a woman aged 18-29 years with Graves' hyperthyroidism.

V usage is TRBV13 and J usage is TRBJ2-1, with 12 bases lining up with TRBD2. This CDR3 is 16 amino acids long. Unmatched junction bases numbered 9, after V lost 4 bases and J lost 8 bases. Per the germline V gene, CDR1 is PRHDT and CDR2 is FYEKMQ (reference sequence). For the CDR3, the DNA is TGTGCCAGCAGCTCCACCGGGACTAGCGGGTCCCATGAGCAGTTCTTC. It is translated as CASSSTGTSGSHEQFF.

The table lists this clonotype with a few counts. This sequence joins TRBV2 and TRBJ1-2; D might be TRBD1 (5 bases). Germline CDR1 is SNHLY and CDR2 is FYNNEI. V shed 7 bases and J shed 4 bases, with 13 bases lying between them. This CDR3 is built from 13 residues. Written as DNA, the CDR3 is TGTGCCAGCATCCCCGCGGGGCGCTATGGCTACACCTTC. As protein: CASIPAGRYGYTF. Supplemented by reference TRBV2 and TRBJ1-2, the full variable domain reads EPEVTQTPSHQVTQMGQEVILRCVPISNHLYFYWYRQILGQKVEFLVSFYNNEISEKSEIFDDQFSVERPDGSNFTLKIRSTKLEDSAMYFCASIPAGRYGYTFGSGTRLTVV.

This clonotype appeared many times. The J gene is TRBJ1-1, the V gene TRBV3-1, with D perhaps matching TRBD1 (6 bases). The CDR3 has 13 amino acids. Germline CDR1 is LGHDT and CDR2 is YNNKEL (reference sequence). V shed 6 bases and J shed 4 bases, with 12 bases lying between them. The CDR3 region is CASSQQQGTEAFF. The CDR3 bases are TGTGCCAGCAGTCAGCAACAGGGCACTGAAGCTTTCTTT.

This clonotype has at least ten counts. This chain connects TRBV30 to TRBJ1-1; D ambiguous. This CDR3 is 12 amino acids long. The V gene lost 4 bases and the J gene lost 10 bases, with 16 bases spanning the gap. Germline CDR1 GTSNPN, CDR2 SVGIG (reference sequence). CDR3 coding DNA: TGTGCCTGGATGACGGAGAACTGGTCAGCTTTCTTT. Protein sequence: CAWMTENWSAFF.

A word on this clonotype: This may be a read error, as it is one base from a much larger clone. The chain employs TRBV6-2 or TRBV6-3 and TRBJ2-7, with 8 bases that match TRBD2. This CDR3 is built from 16 residues. Germline V gives CDR1 MNHEY, CDR2 SVGEGT. Written as DNA, the CDR3 is TGTGCCAACAGTTCTTTTGAGGTGTGGCGGGAGGACGAGCAGTACTTC. Protein sequence: CANSSFEVWREDEQYF.

This clonotype was recorded many times. The chain combines TRBV6-2 or TRBV6-3 with TRBJ2-7, with TRBD2 matching over 16 bases. The germline CDR1 and CDR2 sequences are MNHEY and SVGEGT. The CDR3 totals 17 residues. Trimming at V came to 5 bases and at J to 5 bases, leaving 9 bases not matched to a gene. CDR3 nucleotides: TGTGCCAGCAGTCGCGCCGTGGGACTAGCGGGGGGGAACGAGCAGTACTTC. It yields the protein CASSRAVGLAGGNEQYF.

The rearrangement links TRBV11-3 to TRBJ2-2, with 7 bases fitting TRBD1. CDR1 SGHNT and CDR2 YENEEA come from the germline V gene. J gave up 4 bases and V 6 bases, and 8 bases lay outside the gene matches. The CDR3 has 15 amino acids. DNA of the CDR3: TGTGCCAGCAGAGGCCGGGACAGTATCACCGGGGAGCTGTTTTTT. Protein product: CASRGRDSITGELFF. The full variable domain, rest sourced from reference TRBV11-3 and TRBJ2-2, is EAGVVQSPRYKIIEKKQPVAFWCNPISGHNTLYWYLQNLGQGPELLIRYENEEAVDDSQLPKDRFSAERLKGVDSTLKIQPAELGDSAVYLCASRGRDSITGELFFGEGSRLTVL.

This chain uses TRBV5-5 with TRBJ2-1; 12 bases fit TRBD2. V dropped 3 bases and J dropped 8; count of bases not matched to a gene: 6. This CDR3 is 15 amino acids long. The V gene's germline CDR1 is SGHKS and CDR2 YYEKEE (reference sequence). The DNA of the CDR3 is TGTGCCAGCAGCTCGTCTAGCGGGGGGGCCGATGAGCAGTTCTTC. Amino acids: CASSSSSGGADEQFF.

This clonotype was counted at least ten times. The rearrangement joins TRBV28 to TRBJ1-1; 7 bases are a match to TRBD1. The CDR3 is 14 amino acids. Germline-derived CDR1 and CDR2 are MDHEN and SYDVKM. Trimming removed 6 bases from V and 4 bases from J; junction bases left unmatched: 8. The CDR3 region is CASSTPGGSTEAFF. CDR3 bases: TGTGCCAGCAGCACACCAGGGGGAAGCACTGAAGCTTTCTTT.

V is TRBV9 and J is TRBJ1-4; 8 bases align to TRBD1. Germline-derived CDR1 and CDR2 are SGDLS and YYNGEE. This CDR3 is built from 14 residues. J gave up 0 bases and V 7 bases, and 2 bases lay outside the gene matches. The CDR3 bases are TGTGCCAGCGGGACAGGTTCAACTAATGAAAAACTGTTTTTT. Amino acids: CASGTGSTNEKLFF.

The V call is TRBV20-1, the J call TRBJ1-1; 10 bases line up with TRBD1. With V trimmed by 3 bases and J by 3 bases, 7 bases remained unmatched. Germline CDR1 is DFQATT and CDR2 is SNEGSKA (reference sequence). The CDR3 consists of 15 residues. CDR3 sequence (DNA): TGCAGTGCTAGTAGGGACAGGGGCCTCGACACTGAAGCTTTCTTT. This encodes CSASRDRGLDTEAFF.

The rearrangement uses TRBV11-2 and TRBJ2-7, with D possibly being TRBD1 (5 bases). This CDR3 has 15 amino acids. Germline assignment: CDR1 SGHAT and CDR2 FQNNGV. V was shortened by 0 bases and J by 5 bases, with 14 bases between the two germline ends. The CDR3 DNA follows: TGTGCCAGCAGCTTAGACGGCAGGGAAGTCCACGAGCAGTACTTC. It yields the protein CASSLDGREVHEQYF.

This chain joins TRBV18 and TRBJ1-1; 10 nucleotides line up with TRBD1. Germline V gene sequence: CDR1 KGHSH, CDR2 LQKENI. V trimming: 4 bases; J trimming: 8 bases; junction bases outside the gene matches: 10. The CDR3 runs to 15 residues. For the CDR3, the DNA is TGTGCCAGCTCACTTGCGTGGACAGGGGGTGCCGAAGCTTTCTTT. Protein product: CASSLAWTGGAEAFF.

This clonotype occurred many times. DNA for the CDR3: TGTGCCAGCAGTTATTCGGCCCATGAGCAGTTCTTC. The encoded protein is CASSYSAHEQFF. The chain recombines TRBV6-2 or TRBV6-3 with TRBJ2-1; D remains unclear. V was cut by 3 bases and J by 8 bases, with 8 bases left in between. The CDR3 extends over 12 amino acids. The V gene's germline CDR1 is MNHEY and CDR2 SVGEGT.

This clonotype was observed at least ten times. The gene calls are TRBV6-1 and TRBJ1-2; the match to TRBD1 covers 7 bases. V lost 5 bases to trimming and J lost 4 bases; unmatched junction nucleotides: 10. Germline CDR1 and CDR2: MNHNS and SASEGT. CDR3 length: 15 residues. CDR3 in amino acids: CASSPRQGDTYGYTF. CDR3 in DNA: TGTGCCAGCAGTCCCCGACAGGGTGATACCTATGGCTACACCTTC.

The chain recombines TRBV20-1 with TRBJ1-2, with a tentative D call TRBD1 (6 bases). Germline assignment: CDR1 DFQATT and CDR2 SNEGSKA (reference sequence). The CDR3 spans 14 residues. V was pared by 1 base and J by 4 bases, with 13 bases between. CDR3 amino acids: CSARVAGEGYGYTF. The CDR3 DNA sequence: TGCAGTGCTAGAGTGGCAGGGGAGGGCTATGGCTACACCTTC.

There are a few counts of this clonotype. This sequence joins TRBV6-1 and TRBJ2-7; TRBD2 matches at 9 bases. Trimming cost V 0 bases and J 0 bases; bases outside gene matches: 0. CDR1 and CDR2 (germline): MNHNS, SASEGT. The CDR3 has 15 residues. The DNA of the CDR3 is TGTGCCAGCAGTGAAGCACTAGCGGGCTCCTACGAGCAGTACTTC. Residues: CASSEALAGSYEQYF.

At least ten counts were recorded for this clonotype. The DNA for the CDR3 is TGTGCCAGCAGTTACACGGGGGCCTACGAGCAGTACTTC. Encoded protein: CASSYTGAYEQYF. The chain recombines TRBV6-1 with TRBJ2-7, with D perhaps matching TRBD2 (6 bases). The V gene's germline CDR1 is MNHNS and CDR2 SASEGT. V was pared by 5 bases and J by 2 bases, with 10 bases between. The CDR3 contains 13 residues.

This clonotype came up many times. The rearrangement joins TRBV7-3 to TRBJ2-3, with TRBD2 matching 8 bases. Germline V lookup: CDR1 SGHTA, CDR2 FQGTGA. The CDR3 has 14 residues. The junction had 5 bases not matched to a gene; V was cut back by 4 bases and J by 5 bases. The CDR3 bases are TGTGCCAGCAGCTCAAGCGGGGGAGGAGATACGCAGTATTTT. Translated: CASSSSGGGDTQYF.

A remark on this clonotype: A much larger clone differs by one base, so this may be a read error. The CDR3 nucleotides read TGTGCCAGCAGCTCCACAGGGAGCACTGAAGCTTTCTTT. Its protein is CASSSTGSTEAFF. The rearrangement joins TRBV7-9 to TRBJ1-1; maybe TRBD1 (6 bases). The V gene lost 4 bases and the J gene lost 4 bases, with 10 bases spanning the gap. Germline V CDR1 and CDR2: SEHNR, FQNEAQ (reference sequence). This CDR3 comprises 13 residues.

The CDR3 DNA sequence: TGTGCCATCAGAGCCGGGACTAGCGTCTACGAGCAGTACTTC. Translation: CAIRAGTSVYEQYF. J is TRBJ2-7 and V is TRBV10-3; 10 bases map to TRBD2. V lost 6 bases, J lost 3 bases, and 5 bases stayed unmatched. The CDR3 extends over 14 amino acids. Germline lookup yields CDR1 ENHRY and CDR2 SYGVKD.

This chain joins TRBV5-4 and TRBJ1-1; 10 positions match TRBD1. Germline V gene data show CDR1 as SGHNT and CDR2 as YYREEE (reference sequence). Trimming took 7 bases from V and 5 from J; bases not matched to a gene: 14. This CDR3 contains 16 residues. The CDR3 is CASQNPGQGLGTEAFF. CDR3 nucleotides: TGTGCCAGCCAAAACCCGGGACAGGGGTTGGGAACTGAAGCTTTCTTT.

The rearrangement joins TRBV4-1 to TRBJ1-2; 9 nucleotides match TRBD1. The CDR3 length is 15 residues. Germline CDR1 reads MGHRA; CDR2 reads YSYEKL. The trim removed 3 bases at V and 3 bases at J, leaving 5 bases unmatched. Here the CDR3 DNA reads TGCGCCAGCAGCCATCCCCGGACAGGGGACTATGGCTACACCTTC. Protein sequence: CASSHPRTGDYGYTF.